This T cell receptor (beta chain) comes out of a study of T cell responses to AZD1222 COVID-19 vaccine. Study in general: Whether given at about 4 or about 12 weeks, second doses were pooled. Study findings and constraints: At study baseline, merely five or six AZD1222 recipients were seropositive. Across the whole spike, CD4 TCRs peaked at regions 160-218 and 743-854.

This CDR3 has 15 residues. V dropped 1 base and J dropped 5 bases, with 14 bases sitting between them. Per germline, CDR1 SGHTA and CDR2 FQGNSA. The method was immunoSEQ multiplex PCR; TCRdb's version includes in-frame clones alone and lacks a portion of them. The sample contains 55,000 to 75,000 clones, around 80% of which appear only once. This clone occurred a few times. What it binds is not known. This clonotype originated in an adult in good health. The V and J genes are TRBV7-2 and TRBJ1-2; the D is unclear. This specimen consisted of peripheral blood, obtained on day 0 of AZD1222 vaccination. CDR3 DNA sequence: TGTGCCAGCAGCTTAGATCGGGGTAGAGGTTATGGCTACACCTTC. Its protein product is CASSLDRGRGYGYTF.